Listed below are T cell receptor beta chains from one sample, sequenced in a study of radiation and T cells in renal cell carcinoma. The table came from immunoSEQ multiplex PCR; TCRdb's copy has only in-frame clones and leaves some out. The repertoire holds fewer than 55,000 clones, with 80% as singletons. The sample consisted of blood, taken from a patient whose treatment included radiotherapy and nephrectomy. These receptors were obtained from a woman aged 70-85 years with renal cell carcinoma. The CDR3 runs from the conserved cysteine through the conserved F or W.

j_call v_call cdr3_aa
TRBJ1-1 TRBV9 CASSMIGQLNTEAFF
TRBJ1-2 TRBV27 CASRGTGSHGYTF
TRBJ1-4 TRBV7-6 CASSLALGQGASNEKLFF
TRBJ1-4 TRBV7-8 CASSLGARTGEKLFF
TRBJ1-2 TRBV10-3 CAISESYGYTF
TRBJ1-2 TRBV5-1 CASSLIETGGNGYTF
TRBJ2-1 TRBV6-6 CASSYWGEGEQFF
TRBJ2-4 TRBV5-4 CASSPDGLAKNIQYF
TRBJ2-7 TRBV5-5 CASSLRGIGEQYF
TRBJ1-3 TRBV28 CASSSLIGPVSGNTIYF
TRBJ1-1 TRBV18 CASSRATGLDTEAFF
TRBJ2-7 TRBV9 CASSVDSGLPPYEQYF
TRBJ2-6 TRBV27 CASSPAVWANVLTF
TRBJ2-5 TRBV5-1 CASSLAGVETQYF
TRBJ2-7 TRBV4-3 CASSQGLLSYEQYF
TRBJ2-5 TRBV5-1 CASSWGGDQETQYF
TRBJ2-7 TRBV21-1 CASSTRDRGFFCEQYF
TRBJ1-1 TRBV7-9 CASSFPDRDTEAFF
TRBJ2-7 TRBV9 CASSPRAGGSYEQYF
TRBJ2-2 TRBV18 CASSPIGLDTRTGELFF
TRBJ1-5 TRBV9 CASSVGAGQPQHF
TRBJ1-4 TRBV5-1 CASSLEGLHGEKLFF
TRBJ1-2 TRBV11-2 CASSPMGRATGGYTF
TRBJ1-2 TRBV4-2 CASSQDWIPSNGYTF
TRBJ2-6 TRBV5-1 CASSFGRLSGANVLTF
TRBJ2-7 TRBV2 CASSADSYEQYF
TRBJ2-6 TRBV6-1 CASSEVHTAGANVLTF
TRBJ2-2 TRBV5-1 CASSTGGANTGELFF